These 27 T cell receptor beta chains came from one sample sequenced in a study of technical replicates of blood from a few donors. TCRdb's table, derived via immunoSEQ multiplex PCR, lists solely in-frame clones and lacks some. In the table there are approximately 59,000 clones, roughly 96% of which are singletons. Sequencing input: PBMCs. The source of these receptors is a human donor in good health. Some clones in this sample may be carry-over from other donors' samples.

The rearrangement uses TRBV19 and TRBJ1-2, with 8 bases fitting TRBD1. Germline CDR1 and CDR2: LNHDA and SQIVND (reference sequence). The CDR3 consists of 12 residues. The V segment lost 6 bases and the J segment 7 bases; nucleotides outside the gene matches: 4. CDR3 region: CASRSDRAGYTF. CDR3 DNA sequence: TGTGCCAGTAGGTCGGACAGGGCTGGCTACACCTTC.

This rearrangement joins TRBV6-5 to TRBJ1-2; 7 bases are a match to TRBD1. V trimming: 6 bases; J trimming: 5 bases; junction bases outside the gene matches: 6. This CDR3 contains 13 residues. Germline CDR1 is MNHEY and CDR2 is SVGAGI. The CDR3 DNA reads as TGTGCCAGCAGGAATGGACAGGCGTATGGCTACACCTTC. This codes for CASRNGQAYGYTF.

The V call is TRBV6-5, the J call TRBJ2-1, with 7 bases lining up with TRBD2. This CDR3 has 14 residues. With V trimmed by 7 bases and J by 10 bases, 13 bases remained unmatched. Germline V gene lookup returns CDR1 MNHEY and CDR2 SVGAGI. The CDR3 DNA follows: TGTGCCAGCAACGGGGGGTCAGGACTTGGGGAGCAGTTCTTC. Translating gives CASNGGSGLGEQFF.

This clone was observed once. The chain carries TRBV11-2 and TRBJ1-2; TRBD1 matches at 8 bases. J lost 7 bases, V lost 4 bases, and 11 bases had no gene match. The CDR3 runs 15 residues. The germline CDR1 and CDR2 sequences are SGHAT and FQNNGV. CDR3 sequence (DNA): TGTGCCAGCAGCTCCCAGGCATCCAGGGGGCTTGGCTACACCTTC. This translates into CASSSQASRGLGYTF.

The rearrangement joins TRBV4-1 to TRBJ1-3; 7 nucleotides match TRBD1. This CDR3 contains 16 residues. V shed 3 bases, J shed 4 bases, and the junction held 9 bases outside the gene matches. Germline values: CDR1 MGHRA, CDR2 YSYEKL. The CDR3 region is CASSQAPTGSGNTIYF. The CDR3 DNA sequence: TGCGCCAGCAGCCAGGCGCCGACAGGGTCAGGAAACACCATATATTTT.

The rearrangement joins TRBV14 to TRBJ2-7; D is unresolved. The V and J ends lost 4 bases and 3 bases respectively, with 10 bases between them. Germline CDR1 reads SGHDN; CDR2 reads FVKESK. This CDR3 has 13 residues. The CDR3 region is CASSPLSRYEQYF. The CDR3 DNA reads TGTGCCAGCAGCCCACTGAGCCGCTACGAGCAGTACTTC.

V and J are TRBV5-1 and TRBJ1-1; 9 bases are shared with TRBD1. The junction had 5 bases not matched to a gene; V was cut back by 4 bases and J by 7 bases. Germline V lookup: CDR1 SGHRS, CDR2 YFSETQ. The CDR3 runs to 13 residues. The CDR3 protein is CASSPQGAIEAFF. The CDR3 nucleotides are TGCGCCAGCAGCCCACAGGGGGCTATTGAAGCTTTCTTT. The full variable domain, in which reference TRBV5-1 and TRBJ1-1 provide the parts outside the CDR3, is KAGVTQTPRYLIKTRGQQVTLSCSPISGHRSVSWYQQTPGQGLQFLFEYFSETQRNKGNFPGRFSGRQFSNSRSEMNVSTLELGDSALYLCASSPQGAIEAFFGQGTRLTVV.

This clone was counted once. The V gene is TRBV23-1, the J gene TRBJ2-3; no reliable D call. TRBV23-1 is labeled an ORF, and its function is uncertain. V was clipped by 0 bases and J by 9 bases, with 16 bases between them. This CDR3 spans 15 amino acids. In nucleotides, the CDR3 is TGCGCCAGCAGTCAATCCCACACGAATGGTAGCACGCAGTATTTT. Translating gives CASSQSHTNGSTQYF.

The rearrangement uses TRBV1 and TRBJ2-4; the table calls TRBD2, which could not be checked here. TRBV1 constitutes a pseudogene. CDR3 length equals 18 residues. CDR3 nucleotide sequence: TGCACCAGCAGCCAAGATCCCCATACTAGCGGAAGGAAAAACATTCAGTACTTC. Translated, it gives CTSSQDPHTSGRKNIQYF.

The V gene is TRBV2, the J gene TRBJ1-1; D is perhaps TRBD1 (5 bases). Trimming stripped 0 bases from V and 7 bases from J, with 12 bases between. In germline, CDR1 is SNHLY, CDR2 FYNNEI. This CDR3 region has 14 residues. The CDR3 bases are TGTGCCAGCAGTGAAGCGCAAGGGGCTGATGAAGCTTTCTTT. Translated: CASSEAQGADEAFF. The full variable domain, with the rest looked up from reference TRBV2 and TRBJ1-1, is EPEVTQTPSHQVTQMGQEVILRCVPISNHLYFYWYRQILGQKVEFLVSFYNNEISEKSEIFDDQFSVERPDGSNFTLKIRSTKLEDSAMYFCASSEAQGADEAFFGQGTRLTVV.

The J gene is TRBJ1-2, the V gene TRBV5-1; the match to TRBD1 covers 8 bases. CDR1 is SGHRS, CDR2 YFSETQ, per germline. V trimming: 7 bases; J trimming: 5 bases; junction bases outside the gene matches: 7. This CDR3 region has 13 residues. CDR3 sequence (DNA): TGCGCCAGCTCCGGGACAGGAGATTATGGCTACACCTTC. Translated: CASSGTGDYGYTF.

The rearrangement uses TRBV9 and TRBJ2-3; 9 bases align to TRBD2. CDR1 and CDR2 (germline): SGDLS, YYNGEE. The CDR3 consists of 17 residues. J gave up 4 bases and V 0 bases, and 9 bases lay outside the gene matches. This CDR3 is CASSVDGAGGISDTQYF. Written as DNA, the CDR3 is TGTGCCAGCAGCGTAGATGGAGCGGGAGGTATTTCAGATACGCAGTATTTT.

This rearrangement joins TRBV4-1 to TRBJ2-1, with 10 bases fitting TRBD2. The CDR3 has 20 amino acids. Germline CDR1 MGHRA, CDR2 YSYEKL. The J segment lost 0 bases and the V segment lost 3 bases, leaving 14 bases of the junction unmatched. The CDR3 sequence: CASSQIASSGGLSSYNEQFF. CDR3 bases: TGCGCCAGCAGCCAGATCGCGTCTAGCGGGGGCCTTAGCTCCTACAATGAGCAGTTCTTC.

The CDR3 DNA sequence: TGTGCCAGCAGCTTAGCGGGACTGTCCTACGAGCAGTACTTC. It specifies CASSLAGLSYEQYF. The rearrangement links TRBV11-3 to TRBJ2-7; TRBD2 might be the D (6 bases). CDR3 length: 14 amino acids. The germline V gene has CDR1 SGHNT and CDR2 YENEEA. V was clipped by 1 base and J by 1 base, with 8 bases between them.

This clone was seen more than once but under ten times. The chain combines TRBV7-9 with TRBJ1-6; perhaps TRBD1 as D (5 bases). Germline V gives CDR1 SEHNR, CDR2 FQNEAQ (reference sequence). V was clipped by 5 bases and J by 9 bases, with 14 bases between them. This CDR3 has 14 residues. The DNA of the CDR3 is TGTGCCAGCAGCCCGGAACGGGACTTTTCACCCCTCCACTTT. This sequence encodes CASSPERDFSPLHF.

The chain links TRBV18 to TRBJ2-7, with 8 bases aligning to TRBD1. The germline V gene has CDR1 KGHSH and CDR2 LQKENI. The CDR3 is 14 residues long. V trimming: 6 bases; J trimming: 0 bases; junction bases outside the gene matches: 4. CDR3 amino acids: CASSQGADSYEQYF. The CDR3 coding sequence is TGTGCCAGCTCCCAGGGGGCTGACTCCTACGAGCAGTACTTC.

The genes are TRBV4-1 and TRBJ1-2; TRBD1 matches at 8 bases. Germline CDR1 reads MGHRA; CDR2 reads YSYEKL. The ends lost 3 bases at V and 7 bases at J; junction bases unmatched: 4. The CDR3 is 13 amino acids. The CDR3 nucleotides are TGCGCCAGCAGCCAGACAGGGGTAGGTGGCTACACCTTC. Protein: CASSQTGVGGYTF.

In nucleotides, the CDR3 is TGTGCCAGCAGCCTAATGACGACAGGTCAATCTGGAAACACCATATATTTT. Protein product: CASSLMTTGQSGNTIYF. V gene TRBV4-2 combines with J gene TRBJ1-3; D perhaps matches TRBD1 (6 bases). This CDR3 contains 17 residues. Between the trimmed V and J ends, which lost 4 bases and 1 base, there was a span of 17 bases. CDR1 is LGHNA and CDR2 is YNFKEQ in the germline V gene.

This chain uses TRBV7-8 with TRBJ2-2, with 7 bases fitting TRBD1. This CDR3 is built from 14 residues. CDR1 and CDR2 (germline): SGHVS, FQNEAQ. Trimming removed 7 bases from V and 4 bases from J; junction bases left unmatched: 6. The CDR3 spells CASIRAGGTGELFF. The DNA for the CDR3 is TGTGCCAGCATCCGGGCAGGGGGCACCGGGGAGCTGTTTTTT.

The gene calls are TRBV5-1 and TRBJ2-3; 7 nucleotides agree with TRBD1. Trimming took 3 bases from V and 3 from J; bases not matched to a gene: 4. In germline, CDR1 is SGHRS, CDR2 YFSETQ. The CDR3 is made up of 14 amino acids. The DNA of the CDR3 is TGCGCCAGCAGCTATGGACAGGTGACAGATACGCAGTATTTT. It codes for CASSYGQVTDTQYF.

This chain links TRBV5-1 with TRBJ2-2; D is perhaps TRBD1 (6 bases). Trimming cost V 6 bases and J 5 bases, with 14 bases left between them. In germline, CDR1 is SGHRS, CDR2 YFSETQ. The CDR3 consists of 14 residues. The CDR3 coding sequence is TGCGCCAGCACCGGACAGTCTTTTACCGGGGAGCTGTTTTTT. The encoded protein is CASTGQSFTGELFF.

This sequence joins TRBV4-3 and TRBJ1-2; unclear D gene. V lost 0 bases, J lost 2 bases, and 4 bases lay in between. The length of the CDR3 is 13 residues. The V gene's germline CDR1 is LGHNA and CDR2 YSLEER. The CDR3 here is CASSQDKNYGYTF. The CDR3 DNA sequence: TGCGCCAGCAGCCAAGACAAAAACTATGGCTACACCTTC.

V and J are TRBV4-3 and TRBJ2-7, with 11 positions matching TRBD2. Germline lookup yields CDR1 LGHNA and CDR2 YSLEER. The CDR3 consists of 15 residues. J lost 4 bases, V lost 3 bases, and 5 bases had no gene match. As DNA, the CDR3 is TGCGCCAGCAGCCAGCATACTAGCGGGGGTTACGAGCAGTACTTC. Amino acids: CASSQHTSGGYEQYF.

The J gene is TRBJ2-6, the V gene TRBV5-4; the match to TRBD1 covers 12 bases. Germline-derived CDR1 and CDR2 are SGHNT and YYREEE (reference sequence). V shed 4 bases, J shed 2 bases, and the junction held 7 bases outside the gene matches. This CDR3 region has 18 residues. CDR3 coding DNA: TGTGCCAGCAGCCCCGCCGGGACAGGGGGCGCTGGGGCCAACGTCCTGACTTTC. As protein: CASSPAGTGGAGANVLTF.

The chain combines TRBV14 with TRBJ2-7; D unclear. The germline gives CDR1 SGHDN, CDR2 FVKESK. V lost 1 base and J lost 4, with 14 bases in between. The CDR3 runs to 15 residues. CDR3 protein: CASSQASGYQYEQYF. Here the CDR3 DNA reads TGTGCCAGCAGCCAAGCTAGTGGGTACCAGTACGAGCAGTACTTC.

The V gene is TRBV7-2, the J gene TRBJ2-3, with TRBD2 matching over 13 bases. The CDR3 has 17 residues. V trimming: 1 base; J trimming: 1 base; junction bases outside the gene matches: 2. Germline CDR1 SGHTA, CDR2 FQGNSA. The CDR3 region has the DNA TGTGCCAGCAGCTTAGTGACTAGCGGGGGGCGCACAGATACGCAGTATTTT. Its protein is CASSLVTSGGRTDTQYF. The full variable domain, rest sourced from reference TRBV7-2 and TRBJ2-3, is GAGVSQSPSNKVTEKGKDVELRCDPISGHTALYWYRQSLGQGLEFLIYFQGNSAPDKSGLPSDRFSAERTGGSVSTLTIQRTQQEDSAVYLCASSLVTSGGRTDTQYFGPGTRLTVL.

This chain uses TRBV11-2 with TRBJ2-3; TRBD1 matches 7 bases. V lost 5 bases, J lost 2 bases, and 7 bases stayed unmatched. Germline V gives CDR1 SGHAT, CDR2 FQNNGV. This CDR3 contains 15 residues. The CDR3 region has the DNA TGTGCCAGCAGCCCGACAGGGACCTACACAGATACGCAGTATTTT. Its translation is CASSPTGTYTDTQYF.